A single sample is the source of the 4 T cell receptor beta chains below, sequenced in a study of human T cells and chemical hapten exposure (dated by TCRdb to the early 2020s). The meaning of the sample's time point label: patch test 1, 2 weeks after DPC sensitization. This specimen's treatment or condition label, interpreted: therapeutic diphenylcyclopropenone sensitization with weekly scalp DPC. Library preparation was by RACE. Sequencing was carried out with a NextSeq 500. TCRdb's own reprocessing of the public reads used fastp at Q25 and MiXCR and kept productive beta chains. Here each entry gathers all rows of one CDR3 protein and keeps the most common genes and DNA. This sample lists approximately 80,000 distinct CDR3 sequences; roughly 7.1% were detected once. The ten largest clones capture about 1.6% of the sample. The specimen comprised whole blood, sampled in connection with sensitization to the hapten diphenylcyclopropenone (DPC). These receptors all come from a woman younger than 45 with alopecia areata. Some clones in this sample may be carry-over from other donors' samples.

In this sample, this clonotype turned up many times. J is TRBJ2-1 and V is TRBV5-1; tentatively, D is TRBD2 (6 bases). V was trimmed by 9 bases and J by 1 base, leaving 20 bases between them. Germline-derived CDR1 and CDR2 are SGHRS and YFSETQ. This CDR3 contains 16 residues. The CDR3 coding sequence is TGCGCCACTTCACGTGCGGGGACGGATTCCTACAATGAGCAGTTCTTC. This codes for CATSRAGTDSYNEQFF.

Here the CDR3 reads CASSLGDRAGTEAFF. In DNA, the CDR3 is TGTGCCAGCAGCTTAGGGGACAGGGCGGGCACTGAAGCTTTCTTT. This rearrangement joins TRBV7-9 to TRBJ1-1, with 9 nucleotides matching TRBD1. J lost 4 bases, V lost 1 base, and 4 bases had no gene match. Germline CDR1 and CDR2: SEHNR and FQNEAQ (reference sequence). CDR3 length equals 15 residues.

Only a few counts were recorded for this clonotype. The chain combines TRBV7-8 with TRBJ1-2, with 7 bases lining up with TRBD1. V trimming: 0 bases; J trimming: 4 bases; junction bases outside the gene matches: 5. The CDR3 is 15 amino acids. Germline V gene data show CDR1 as SGHVS and CDR2 as FQNEAQ. The CDR3 sequence: CASSLAIQGPYGYTF. DNA of the CDR3: TGTGCCAGCAGCTTAGCGATACAGGGGCCCTATGGCTACACCTTC.

There are a few counts of this clonotype. V and J are TRBV12-3 or TRBV12-4 and TRBJ2-7; either TRBD1 or TRBD2 may supply D (5 bases each). Between the trimmed V and J ends, which lost 9 bases and 4 bases, there was a span of 10 bases. There are 11 residues in the CDR3. The CDR3 coding sequence is TGTGCCAGTGGGACCGGGTACGAGCAGTACTTC. Its translation: CASGTGYEQYF.